The 10 T cell receptor beta chains reported below all come from one sample, sequenced in a study of blood T cell repertoires in COVID-19 (dated by TCRdb to 2019 to 2021). The library was built by means of the immunoSEQ multiplex PCR assay. The table was pulled from immuneACCESS by TCRdb, which kept in-frame rearrangements only. Such tables lose some clones; where checked, under half of the loss comes from unresolved V genes, and the rest has no known cause. The sample includes some 390,000 clones, with about 88% observed a single time. The top ten clones comprise roughly 1.5% of the sample. Sequenced input: peripheral blood. Source of these receptors: a woman in her 40s with COVID-19, enrolled during active disease.

The rearrangement joins TRBV11-3 to TRBJ2-1, with TRBD2 matching over 10 bases. With V trimmed by 3 bases and J by 5 bases, 1 base remained unmatched. CDR3 length: 14 amino acids. Germline-derived CDR1 and CDR2 are SGHNT and YENEEA. In DNA form, the CDR3 reads TGTGCCAGCAGCTTCACTAGCGGGAACAATGAGCAGTTCTTC. It translates to CASSFTSGNNEQFF.

The rearrangement uses TRBV28 and TRBJ2-5; perhaps TRBD1 as D (5 bases). The V end was cut by 2 bases, the J end by 1 base, with 14 bases between. The germline gives CDR1 MDHEN, CDR2 SYDVKM. The CDR3 is 16 amino acids. CDR3 sequence (DNA): TGTGCCAGCAGTTTAGCCTGGAGACAGTCCCAAGAGACCCAGTACTTC. Translating gives CASSLAWRQSQETQYF.

J is TRBJ1-1 and V is TRBV6-6; TRBD1 agrees at 8 bases. Trimming cost V 5 bases and J 3 bases; bases outside gene matches: 11. Germline CDR1 and CDR2: MNHNY and SVGAGI (reference sequence). The CDR3 has 16 residues. The CDR3 DNA follows: TGTGCCAGCAGTCGAGGACAGGGCAGGACTTACACTGAAGCTTTCTTT. Its protein product is CASSRGQGRTYTEAFF.

The chain has TRBV18 and TRBJ2-7, with 12 nucleotides matching TRBD1. J was trimmed by 4 bases and V by 4 bases; bases with no gene match: 11. The CDR3 extends over 17 amino acids. Looked up from germline, CDR1 is KGHSH and CDR2 is LQKENI. DNA of the CDR3: TGTGCCAGCTCACAATTTGCGACGGGACAGGGGGCTTACGAGCAGTACTTC. Its translation is CASSQFATGQGAYEQYF.

This clone showed up just once. V usage is TRBV11-2 and J usage is TRBJ2-3; the match to TRBD2 covers 7 bases. Germline lookup yields CDR1 SGHAT and CDR2 FQNNGV. The CDR3 sequence is 14 residues long. J gave up 6 bases and V 1 base, and 4 bases lay outside the gene matches. This chain's CDR3 is CASSLGEGWDTQYF. The DNA for the CDR3 is TGTGCCAGCAGCTTAGGGGAGGGTTGGGATACGCAGTATTTT.

The rearrangement links TRBV6-5 to TRBJ1-6, with 9 bases that match TRBD1. Germline loops: CDR1 MNHEY, CDR2 SVGAGI. V dropped 7 bases and J dropped 4; count of bases not matched to a gene: 5. The CDR3 has 15 amino acids. CDR3 residues: CASTGQGLYNSPLHF. The CDR3 DNA sequence: TGTGCCAGCACTGGACAGGGGTTATATAATTCACCCCTCCACTTT.

The chain couples TRBV5-1 to TRBJ2-2; 8 bases align to TRBD1. The ends lost 2 bases at V and 0 bases at J; junction bases unmatched: 3. From germline, CDR1 is SGHRS and CDR2 YFSETQ. The length of the CDR3 is 16 residues. CDR3 DNA sequence: TGCGCCAGCAGCTTAGGACAGGGTTCGAACACCGGGGAGCTGTTTTTT. It specifies CASSLGQGSNTGELFF.

This rearrangement joins TRBV2 to TRBJ1-6; D might be TRBD1 (5 bases). V was trimmed by 2 bases and J by 8 bases, leaving 22 bases between them. CDR1 and CDR2 (germline): SNHLY, FYNNEI. The CDR3 contains 18 residues. CDR3 region: CASSEHGGEAKRYSPLHF. CDR3 bases: TGTGCCAGCAGTGAACATGGGGGGGAGGCCAAGCGATATTCACCCCTCCACTTT. Supplemented by reference TRBV2 and TRBJ1-6, the full variable domain reads EPEVTQTPSHQVTQMGQEVILRCVPISNHLYFYWYRQILGQKVEFLVSFYNNEISEKSEIFDDQFSVERPDGSNFTLKIRSTKLEDSAMYFCASSEHGGEAKRYSPLHFGNGTRLTVT.

This clone occurred once. The chain joins TRBV5-1 to TRBJ2-5, with 7 bases matching TRBD2. V lost 4 bases to trimming and J lost 5 bases; unmatched junction nucleotides: 8. Per germline, CDR1 SGHRS and CDR2 YFSETQ. The CDR3 extends over 14 amino acids. Here the CDR3 reads CASSRGGPQETQYF. CDR3 DNA sequence: TGCGCCAGCAGCCGGGGAGGGCCACAGGAGACCCAGTACTTC.

The chain uses TRBV7-2 and TRBJ1-1, with a weak D call TRBD1 (5 bases). The CDR3 extends over 14 amino acids. CDR1 and CDR2 from the germline V gene are SGHTA and FQGNSA. V lost 6 bases to trimming and J lost 5 bases, with 16 bases between them. In DNA, the CDR3 is TGTGCCAGCAGTTCGTTGGGGGGGGTGACTGAAGCTTTCTTT. Its protein is CASSSLGGVTEAFF.